The 16 T cell receptor beta chains reported below all come from one sample, sequenced in a study of T cells in Graves' hyperthyroidism and ophthalmopathy. It was RNA transcripts that yielded the amplified TCR beta CDR3 regions. HTBI primers were the set used in a first-round RT-PCR of the TCR CDR3. In TCRdb, the multiplex PCR reads were re-called with MiXCR into one record per CDR3 protein. The data hold over 650,000 distinct CDR3 sequences, with 40% to 55% observed a single time. Source material: peripheral blood or thyroid tissue (not recorded which). These receptors all stem from an adult man with Graves' disease, either hyperthyroidism or ophthalmopathy (not recorded which).

This clonotype was recorded at least ten times. This rearrangement joins TRBV5-1 to TRBJ2-7, with D tentatively TRBD1 or TRBD2 (5 bases each). V lost 4 bases to trimming and J lost 5 bases, with 13 bases between them. The CDR3 consists of 13 residues. Germline V gene data show CDR1 as SGHRS and CDR2 as YFSETQ. CDR3 residues: CASSPIRGDEQYF. The CDR3, as DNA: TGCGCCAGCAGCCCTATCCGGGGCGACGAGCAGTACTTC.

As regards this clonotype: Its ends do not fully match the called genes, so a read error is possible. The chain recombines TRBV6-2 or TRBV6-3 with TRBJ1-5, with TRBD1 matching over 7 bases. The CDR3 runs to 9 residues. Looked up from germline, CDR1 is MNHEY and CDR2 is SVGEGT. CDR3 sequence reads: CASSYRGHF. The CDR3 nucleotides read TGTGCCAGCAGTTACAGGGGGCATTTC.

The CDR3 bases are TGTGCCAGCAGCTTGGTTGGCGCGAACACCGGGGAGCTGTTTTTT. Translating it yields CASSLVGANTGELFF. The genes are TRBV7-9 and TRBJ2-2; unclear D gene. Germline-derived CDR1 and CDR2 are SEHNR and FQNEAQ (reference sequence). V shed 3 bases and J shed 0 bases, with 8 bases lying between them. CDR3 size: 15 residues.

This chain connects TRBV20-1 to TRBJ1-1, with D unresolved. V was pared by 6 bases and J by 3 bases, with 14 bases between. This CDR3 spans 13 amino acids. Germline V gene data show CDR1 as DFQATT and CDR2 as SNEGSKA (reference sequence). The CDR3 coding sequence is TGCAGTGCCCATGAGCCGGAGGACACTGAAGCTTTCTTT. Its translation: CSAHEPEDTEAFF.

This clonotype was recorded a few times. The rearrangement links TRBV5-1 to TRBJ1-2; 8 bases map to TRBD1. After removal of 5 bases from V and 1 base from J, the junction contained 4 bases not matched to a gene. Germline loops: CDR1 SGHRS, CDR2 YFSETQ. The CDR3 sequence is 14 residues long. For the CDR3, the DNA is TGCGCCAGCAGGCCGACAGGGGTTAACTATGGCTACACCTTC. Amino acid sequence: CASRPTGVNYGYTF.

In this sample, this clonotype turned up many times. The junction differs from germline at one of its ends, possibly a read error. This sequence joins TRBV5-1 and TRBJ1-3; D is possibly TRBD1 (5 bases). The V gene's germline CDR1 is SGHRS and CDR2 YFSETQ. This CDR3 is built from 15 residues. The DNA of the CDR3 is TGTGCCAGCAGCTTAGCGGGGGGCTCTGGAAACACCATATATTTT. It specifies CASSLAGGSGNTIYF. The full variable domain, completed using reference TRBV5-1 and TRBJ1-3, is KAGVTQTPRYLIKTRGQQVTLSCSPISGHRSVSWYQQTPGQGLQFLFEYFSETQRNKGNFPGRFSGRQFSNSRSEMNVSTLELGDSALYLCASSLAGGSGNTIYFGEGSWLTVV.

V and J are TRBV7-3 and TRBJ1-1; D unresolved. The CDR3 has 16 amino acids. V gave up 4 bases and J gave up 1 base, with 16 bases separating them. CDR1 is SGHTA and CDR2 is FQGTGA in the germline V gene. CDR3 amino acids: CASSSPTIPANTEAFF. CDR3 nucleotides: TGTGCCAGCAGCTCACCAACCATCCCGGCGAACACTGAAGCTTTCTTT.

Ten or more counts support this clonotype. The chain combines TRBV7-8 with TRBJ1-1; tentatively, D is TRBD1 (5 bases). Germline CDR1 SGHVS, CDR2 FQNEAQ. This CDR3 has 13 residues. The V end lost 5 bases, the J end lost 5 bases, and 12 bases lay between the germline ends. The CDR3 DNA reads as TGTGCCAGCAGCCGGGGGATGGCGACTGAAGCTTTCTTT. Protein sequence: CASSRGMATEAFF.

This chain links TRBV11-1 with TRBJ1-2, with D possibly matching TRBD1 (5 bases). Looked up from germline, CDR1 is SGHAT and CDR2 is FQDESV (reference sequence). The CDR3 has 16 amino acids. The V gene lost 1 base and the J gene lost 4 bases, with 16 bases spanning the gap. The CDR3 nucleotides read TGTGCCAGCAGCTTAGAGGTGGGGCGACTTTTCTATGGCTACACCTTC. It codes for CASSLEVGRLFYGYTF.

The rearrangement uses TRBV24-1 and TRBJ2-2; 8 bases line up with TRBD2. The CDR3 is 15 amino acids. CDR1 KGHDR and CDR2 SFDVKD come from the germline V gene. The V segment lost 6 bases and the J segment 5 bases; nucleotides outside the gene matches: 7. CDR3 nucleotides: TGTGCCACCAGTCTCGGGAGGGCCGGAACCGGGGAGCTGTTTTTT. Residues: CATSLGRAGTGELFF.

V usage is TRBV12-3 or TRBV12-4 and J usage is TRBJ1-1; 9 bases fit TRBD1. CDR3 length: 15 amino acids. V lost 5 bases, J lost 5 bases, and 9 bases stayed unmatched. The CDR3 coding sequence is TGTGCCAGCAGTGACCGGGACAGGGAGGGGACTGAAGCTTTCTTT. It specifies CASSDRDREGTEAFF.

This clonotype was seen at least ten times. This chain joins TRBV2 and TRBJ1-5, with no clear D. The CDR3 is 13 residues long. From germline, CDR1 is SNHLY and CDR2 FYNNEI. V lost 7 bases and J lost 7, with 14 bases in between. CDR3 loop: CASTALAEQPQHF. DNA for the CDR3: TGTGCCAGCACCGCCTTGGCGGAGCAGCCCCAGCATTTT.

This clonotype was seen at least ten times. The chain recombines TRBV15 with TRBJ1-4; D remains ambiguous. Germline CDR1 LNHNV, CDR2 YYDKDF (reference sequence). The CDR3 runs to 16 residues. V lost 3 bases and J 0 bases, leaving 11 bases between the germline ends. DNA for the CDR3: TGTGCCACCAGCAGGGGTTTAGGGACAACTAATGAAAAACTGTTTTTT. Its protein product is CATSRGLGTTNEKLFF. The complete variable domain, with remaining parts taken from reference TRBV15 and TRBJ1-4, reads DAMVIQNPRYQVTQFGKPVTLSCSQTLNHNVMYWYQQKSSQAPKLLFHYYDKDFNNEADTPDNFQSRRPNTSFCFLDIRSPGLGDTAMYLCATSRGLGTTNEKLFFGSGTQLSVL.

The V and J genes are TRBV7-3 and TRBJ1-2; D is possibly TRBD1 (6 bases). Trimming shortened V by 11 bases and J by 5 bases, and 18 bases separated the two germline ends. Germline V gene sequence: CDR1 SGHTA, CDR2 FQGTGA. The CDR3 covers 13 residues. CDR3 amino acids: CASRRGATYGYTF. The CDR3 coding sequence is TGTGCCTCACGACGGGGGGCGACTTATGGCTACACCTTC.

Points on this clonotype: The junction does not match germline at one end; this may be a read error. The chain uses TRBV7-2 and TRBJ1-1, with 11 bases identical to TRBD1. The CDR3 covers 14 residues. Germline CDR1 reads SGHTA; CDR2 reads FQGNSA. As DNA, the CDR3 is TGCGCCAGCAGCCAAGACCGGGACAGGGGGGGCGCTTTCTTT. Its translation: CASSQDRDRGGAFF.

This clonotype was recorded a few times. The V call is TRBV20-1, the J call TRBJ2-2; D possibly uses TRBD1 or TRBD2 (5 bases each). The length of the CDR3 is 14 residues. V was clipped by 2 bases and J by 8 bases, with 15 bases between them. The germline CDR1 and CDR2 sequences are DFQATT and SNEGSKA (reference sequence). The CDR3 DNA reads as TGCAGTGCTAGACTGGGACCAGGAGTTGGGGAGCTGTTTTTT. It translates to CSARLGPGVGELFF.